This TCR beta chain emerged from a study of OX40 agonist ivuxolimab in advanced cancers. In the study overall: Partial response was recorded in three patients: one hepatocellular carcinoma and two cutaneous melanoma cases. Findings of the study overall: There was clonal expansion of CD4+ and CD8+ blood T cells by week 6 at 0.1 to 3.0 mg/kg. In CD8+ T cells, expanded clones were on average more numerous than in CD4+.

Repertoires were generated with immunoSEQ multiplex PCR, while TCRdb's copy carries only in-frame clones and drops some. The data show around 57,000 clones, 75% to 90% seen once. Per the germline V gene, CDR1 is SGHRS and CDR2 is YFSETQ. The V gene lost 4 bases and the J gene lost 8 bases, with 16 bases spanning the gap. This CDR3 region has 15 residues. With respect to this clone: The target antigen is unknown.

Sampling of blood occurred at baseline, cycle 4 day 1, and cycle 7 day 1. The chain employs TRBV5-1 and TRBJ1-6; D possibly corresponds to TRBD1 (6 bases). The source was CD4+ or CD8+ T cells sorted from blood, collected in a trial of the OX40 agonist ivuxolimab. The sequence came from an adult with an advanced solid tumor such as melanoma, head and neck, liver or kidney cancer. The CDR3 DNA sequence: TGCGCCAGCAGCCTTGACCGGGGGCGTGATTCACCCCTCCACTTT. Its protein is CASSLDRGRDSPLHF.